The next 8 T cell receptor beta chains were all read from a single sample in a study of T cell responses to AZD1222 COVID-19 vaccine. Generated by immunoSEQ multiplex PCR, the TCRdb table keeps only in-frame clones and is missing some. Of 110,000 to 150,000 clones listed, around 93% were seen once; the top ten hold over 7.5%. Material: peripheral blood, obtained on day 0 of AZD1222 vaccination. These TCRs come from an adult in good health.

The chain joins TRBV2 to TRBJ1-1; possible D gene TRBD1, 6 bases. Germline V gene sequence: CDR1 SNHLY, CDR2 FYNNEI. This CDR3 contains 14 residues. V shed 3 bases and J shed 3 bases, with 11 bases lying between them. The CDR3 reads CASSEIAGDTEAFF. CDR3 in DNA: TGTGCCAGCAGTGAGATTGCAGGGGACACTGAAGCTTTCTTT.

The chain links TRBV6-1 to TRBJ1-5; tentatively, D is TRBD1 (5 bases). This CDR3 region has 16 residues. The germline V gene encodes CDR1 MNHNS and CDR2 SASEGT. Trimming removed 1 base from V and 7 bases from J, with 17 bases in between. The CDR3, as DNA: TGTGCCAGCAGTGAAGGAAGTTTCGGGGCACGCCAGCCCCAGCATTTT. The encoded protein is CASSEGSFGARQPQHF.

The chain links TRBV18 to TRBJ1-5; D unresolved. Germline values: CDR1 KGHSH, CDR2 LQKENI. The CDR3 spans 14 residues. V was trimmed by 3 bases and J by 6 bases, leaving 12 bases between them. The CDR3: CASSPGSERQPQHF. As DNA, the CDR3 is TGTGCCAGCTCACCGGGGAGTGAGCGTCAGCCCCAGCATTTT.

The rearrangement joins TRBV7-2 to TRBJ2-6; D is unresolved. Deletions cut 5 bases from V and 0 bases from J, with 5 bases between. Per the germline V gene, CDR1 is SGHTA and CDR2 is FQGNSA. The CDR3 consists of 14 residues. This CDR3 is CASSPPSGANVLTF. The CDR3 nucleotides read TGTGCCAGCAGCCCGCCCTCTGGGGCCAACGTCCTGACTTTC.

V gene TRBV4-2 combines with J gene TRBJ1-5; D might be TRBD1 (5 bases). This CDR3 has 13 residues. The germline V gene has CDR1 LGHNA and CDR2 YNFKEQ. The ends were cut back, 0 bases at V and 7 bases at J, with 7 bases in the middle. The CDR3 here is CASSQDRDQPQHF. CDR3 in DNA: TGTGCCAGCAGCCAAGACAGGGACCAGCCCCAGCATTTT.

The gene calls are TRBV18 and TRBJ2-7, with D possibly being TRBD1 (7 bases). Germline CDR1 and CDR2: KGHSH and LQKENI. CDR3 length equals 20 residues. Trimming left V 2 bases short and J 5 bases short, with 31 bases between. CDR3 nucleotide sequence: TGTGCCAGCTCACCAAAAGCAAGCAACAGGGGCCACGCGGGGTTTAACGAGCAGTACTTC. Amino acids: CASSPKASNRGHAGFNEQYF.

The chain couples TRBV6-5 to TRBJ1-4; D ambiguous. The CDR3 is 14 amino acids. Germline V gene lookup returns CDR1 MNHEY and CDR2 SVGAGI. V shed 7 bases and J shed 0 bases, with 9 bases lying between them. CDR3 nucleotides: TGTGCCAGCACCCTAACTGCAACTAATGAAAAACTGTTTTTT. Its protein is CASTLTATNEKLFF.

The J gene is TRBJ2-5, the V gene TRBV4-2, with 7 bases that match TRBD2. The CDR3 loop spans 15 amino acids. V dropped 1 base and J dropped 0; count of bases not matched to a gene: 2. Germline V lookup: CDR1 LGHNA, CDR2 YNFKEQ. The CDR3 nucleotides are TGTGCCAGCAGCCAAGTGGGGGGGTACCAAGAGACCCAGTACTTC. Amino acid sequence: CASSQVGGYQETQYF.